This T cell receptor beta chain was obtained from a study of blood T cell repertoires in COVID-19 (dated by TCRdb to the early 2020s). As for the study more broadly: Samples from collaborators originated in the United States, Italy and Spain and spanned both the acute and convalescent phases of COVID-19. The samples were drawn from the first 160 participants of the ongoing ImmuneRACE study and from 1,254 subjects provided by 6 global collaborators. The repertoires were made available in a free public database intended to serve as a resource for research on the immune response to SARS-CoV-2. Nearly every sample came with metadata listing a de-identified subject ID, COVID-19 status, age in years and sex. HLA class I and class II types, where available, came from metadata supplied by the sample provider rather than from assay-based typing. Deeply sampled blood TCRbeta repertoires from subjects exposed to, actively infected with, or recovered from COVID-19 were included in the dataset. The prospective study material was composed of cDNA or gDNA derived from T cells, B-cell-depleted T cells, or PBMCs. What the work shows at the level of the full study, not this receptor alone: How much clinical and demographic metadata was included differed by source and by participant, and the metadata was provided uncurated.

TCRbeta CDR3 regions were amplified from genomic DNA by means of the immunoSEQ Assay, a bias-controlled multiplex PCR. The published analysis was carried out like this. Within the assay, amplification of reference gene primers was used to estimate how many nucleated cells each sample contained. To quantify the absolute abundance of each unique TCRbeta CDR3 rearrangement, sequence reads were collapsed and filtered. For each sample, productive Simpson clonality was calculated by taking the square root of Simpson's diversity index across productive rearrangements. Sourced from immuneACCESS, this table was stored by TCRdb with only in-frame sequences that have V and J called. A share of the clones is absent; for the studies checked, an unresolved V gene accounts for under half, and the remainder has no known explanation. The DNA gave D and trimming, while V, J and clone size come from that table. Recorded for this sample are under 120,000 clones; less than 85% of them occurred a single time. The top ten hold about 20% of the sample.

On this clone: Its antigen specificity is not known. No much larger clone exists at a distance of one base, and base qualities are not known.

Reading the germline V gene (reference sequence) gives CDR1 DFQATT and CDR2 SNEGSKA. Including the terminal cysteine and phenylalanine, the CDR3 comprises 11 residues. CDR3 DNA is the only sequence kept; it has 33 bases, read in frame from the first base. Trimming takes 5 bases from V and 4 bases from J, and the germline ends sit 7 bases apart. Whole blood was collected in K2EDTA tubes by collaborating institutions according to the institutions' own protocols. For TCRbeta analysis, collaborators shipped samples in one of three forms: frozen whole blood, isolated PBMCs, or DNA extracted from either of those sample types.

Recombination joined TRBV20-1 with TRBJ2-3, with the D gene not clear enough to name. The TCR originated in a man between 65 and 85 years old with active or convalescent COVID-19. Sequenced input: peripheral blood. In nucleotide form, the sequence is TGCAGTGCTCGGTATTCAGATACGCAGTATTTT. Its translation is CSARYSDTQYF.